The 6 T cell receptor beta chains given below trace back to one sample, sequenced in a study of blood T cell repertoires in COVID-19. This table comes from immunoSEQ multiplex PCR, and its TCRdb copy is limited to in-frame clones, with some not included. The sample holds about 240,000 clones, roughly 81% seen once. Sequences were obtained from peripheral blood. The receptors here all came from a woman over 75 with COVID-19, enrolled during active disease.

J is TRBJ1-6 and V is TRBV14; unclear D gene. V was shortened by 2 bases and J by 10 bases, with 18 bases between the two germline ends. The CDR3 spans 16 residues. Germline V lookup: CDR1 SGHDN, CDR2 FVKESK. CDR3 in amino acids: CASSQRARARNSPLHF. The CDR3 DNA sequence: TGTGCCAGCAGCCAAAGAGCGAGGGCGCGAAACTCACCCCTCCACTTT.

J is TRBJ1-1 and V is TRBV9; TRBD1 agrees at 10 bases. Germline CDR1 SGDLS, CDR2 YYNGEE. The trim removed 3 bases at V and 5 bases at J, leaving 7 bases unmatched. This CDR3 region has 15 residues. CDR3 region: CASSGRQGARTEAFF. The CDR3 DNA follows: TGTGCCAGCAGCGGCCGACAGGGGGCAAGAACTGAAGCTTTCTTT.

The rearrangement uses TRBV15 and TRBJ2-5, with 9 bases aligning to TRBD1. Germline loops: CDR1 LNHNV, CDR2 YYDKDF (reference sequence). The CDR3 loop spans 15 amino acids. Trimming cost V 1 base and J 2 bases; bases outside gene matches: 2. The CDR3 protein is CATSRAGTGQETQYF. In nucleotides, the CDR3 is TGTGCCACCAGCAGAGCCGGGACAGGGCAAGAGACCCAGTACTTC.

This clone occurred a few times. V is TRBV5-6 and J is TRBJ2-2, with D uncertain. This CDR3 spans 12 amino acids. Trimming stripped 0 bases from V and 5 bases from J, with 2 bases between. Germline CDR1 reads SGHDT; CDR2 reads YYEEEE. The CDR3 coding sequence is TGTGCCAGCAGCTTGGCTACCGGGGAGCTGTTTTTT. Translated, it gives CASSLATGELFF.

This clone was observed a handful of times. The rearrangement joins TRBV9 to TRBJ2-7; 9 bases align to TRBD2. Germline-derived CDR1 and CDR2 are SGDLS and YYNGEE. CDR3 size: 16 residues. J was trimmed by 3 bases and V by 3 bases; bases with no gene match: 10. The CDR3 coding sequence is TGTGCCAGCAGCGCTTCAGCGGGAGGTCGGGACTACGAGCAGTACTTC. The encoded protein is CASSASAGGRDYEQYF.

This CDR3 reads CASGFWLTSGGEVEQFF. The CDR3 bases are TGTGCTAGTGGTTTTTGGCTGACTAGCGGGGGGGAAGTTGAGCAGTTCTTC. V is TRBV12-5 and J is TRBJ2-1; 14 nucleotides match TRBD2. CDR3 length: 17 amino acids. Germline V gene data show CDR1 as LGHNT and CDR2 as FRNRAP. V lost 3 bases to trimming and J lost 9 bases; unmatched junction nucleotides: 10.